This T cell receptor beta chain was sequenced for a study of blood T cell repertoires in COVID-19. Overall study context: Donors in the United States, Italy and Spain gave samples during acute or convalescent COVID-19. In each case, the material was cDNA or gDNA derived from T cells, B-cell-depleted T cells, or PBMCs.

In the authors' methods: Estimation of nucleated cell counts was performed using reference gene primer amplification. Data came from immunoSEQ multiplex PCR; TCRdb stores just in-frame clones and leaves some out. That table gives V, J and clone size, and the DNA gave D and trimming. The table lists roughly 62,000 clones, 85% to 90% of them singletons. The V and J ends lost 5 bases and 2 bases, in that order; junction bases with no gene match: 2. The CDR3 totals 14 residues. Germline V lookup: CDR1 SEHNR, CDR2 FQNEAQ (reference sequence). What was sequenced was peripheral blood. The chain employs TRBV7-9 and TRBJ2-7, with 11 bases lining up with TRBD1. The sequence was collected from a man aged 70-80 years with acute or convalescent COVID-19. CDR3 loop: CASSTGQGAYEQYF. CDR3 coding DNA: TGTGCCAGCAGCACGGGACAGGGGGCCTACGAGCAGTACTTC.